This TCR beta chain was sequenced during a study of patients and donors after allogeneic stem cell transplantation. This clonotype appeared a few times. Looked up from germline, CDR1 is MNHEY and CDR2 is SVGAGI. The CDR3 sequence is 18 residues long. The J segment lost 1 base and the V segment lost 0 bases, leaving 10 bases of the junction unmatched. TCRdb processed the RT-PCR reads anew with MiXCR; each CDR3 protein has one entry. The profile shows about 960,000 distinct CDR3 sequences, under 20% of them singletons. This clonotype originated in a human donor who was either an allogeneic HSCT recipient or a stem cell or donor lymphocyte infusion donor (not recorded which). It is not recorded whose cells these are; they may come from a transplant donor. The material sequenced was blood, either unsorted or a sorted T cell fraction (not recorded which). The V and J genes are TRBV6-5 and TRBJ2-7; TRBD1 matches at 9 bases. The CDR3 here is CASSYSARRTGVSYEQYF. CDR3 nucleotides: TGTGCCAGCAGTTACTCCGCGCGAAGGACAGGGGTTTCCTACGAGCAGTACTTC.